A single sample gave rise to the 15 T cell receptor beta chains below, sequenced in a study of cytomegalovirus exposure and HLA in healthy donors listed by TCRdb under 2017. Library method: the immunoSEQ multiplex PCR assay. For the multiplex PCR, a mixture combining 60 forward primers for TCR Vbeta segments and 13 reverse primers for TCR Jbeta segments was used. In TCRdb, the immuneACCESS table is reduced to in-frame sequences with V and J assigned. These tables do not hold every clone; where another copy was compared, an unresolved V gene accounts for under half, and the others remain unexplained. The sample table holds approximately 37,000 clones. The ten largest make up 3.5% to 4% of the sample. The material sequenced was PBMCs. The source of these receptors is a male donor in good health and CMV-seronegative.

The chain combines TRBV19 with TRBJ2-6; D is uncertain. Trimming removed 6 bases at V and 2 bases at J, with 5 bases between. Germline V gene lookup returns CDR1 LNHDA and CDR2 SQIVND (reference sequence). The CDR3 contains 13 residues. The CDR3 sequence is CASRFAGANVLTF. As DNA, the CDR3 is TGTGCCAGTAGATTCGCTGGGGCCAACGTCCTGACTTTC.

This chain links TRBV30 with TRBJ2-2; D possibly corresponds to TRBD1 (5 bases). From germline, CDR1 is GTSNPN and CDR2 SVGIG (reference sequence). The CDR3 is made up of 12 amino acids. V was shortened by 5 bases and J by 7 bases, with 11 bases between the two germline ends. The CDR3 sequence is CAWVGDGGELFF. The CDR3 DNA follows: TGTGCCTGGGTAGGGGATGGCGGGGAGCTGTTTTTT.

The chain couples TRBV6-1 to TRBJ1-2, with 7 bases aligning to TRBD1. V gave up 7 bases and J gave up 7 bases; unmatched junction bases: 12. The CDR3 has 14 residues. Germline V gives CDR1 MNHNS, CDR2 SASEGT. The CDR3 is CASTRDRALGGYTF. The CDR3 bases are TGTGCCAGCACTCGAGACAGGGCATTGGGTGGCTACACCTTC.

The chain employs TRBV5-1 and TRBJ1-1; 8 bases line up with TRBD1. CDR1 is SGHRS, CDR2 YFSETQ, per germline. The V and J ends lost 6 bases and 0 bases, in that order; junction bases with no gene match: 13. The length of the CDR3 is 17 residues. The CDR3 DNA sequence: TGCGCCAGCACTAAAGGGGGGGCAGGGGGCCTGAACACTGAAGCTTTCTTT. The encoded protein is CASTKGGAGGLNTEAFF.

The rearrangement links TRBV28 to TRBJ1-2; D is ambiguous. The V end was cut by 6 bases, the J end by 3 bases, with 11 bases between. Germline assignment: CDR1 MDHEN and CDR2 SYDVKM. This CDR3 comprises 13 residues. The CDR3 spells CASSNTPYYGYTF. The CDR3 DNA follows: TGTGCCAGCAGCAATACTCCCTACTATGGCTACACCTTC.

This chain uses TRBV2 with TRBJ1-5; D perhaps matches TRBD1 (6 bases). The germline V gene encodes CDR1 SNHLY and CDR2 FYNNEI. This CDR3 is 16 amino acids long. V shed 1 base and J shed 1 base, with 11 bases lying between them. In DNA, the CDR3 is TGTGCCAGCAGTGAAGGCGCAGGGGTAAGCAATCAGCCCCAGCATTTT. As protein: CASSEGAGVSNQPQHF.

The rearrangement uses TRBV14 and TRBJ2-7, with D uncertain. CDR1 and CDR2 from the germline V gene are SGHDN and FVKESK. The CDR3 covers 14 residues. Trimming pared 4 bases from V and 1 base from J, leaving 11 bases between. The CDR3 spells CASSPLGLSYEQYF. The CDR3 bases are TGTGCCAGCAGCCCCCTTGGGCTTTCCTACGAGCAGTACTTC.

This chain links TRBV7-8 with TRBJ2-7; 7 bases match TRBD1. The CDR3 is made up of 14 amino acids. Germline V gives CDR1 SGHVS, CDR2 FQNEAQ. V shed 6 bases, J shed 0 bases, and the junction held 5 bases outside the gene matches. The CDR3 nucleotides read TGTGCCAGCAGTAAACGGGACAGCTCCTACGAGCAGTACTTC. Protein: CASSKRDSSYEQYF.

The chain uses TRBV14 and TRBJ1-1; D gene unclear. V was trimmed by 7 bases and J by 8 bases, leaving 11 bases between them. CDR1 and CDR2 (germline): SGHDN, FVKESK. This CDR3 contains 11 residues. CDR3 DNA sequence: TGTGCCAGCACCCGGGAAGGGGAAGCTTTCTTT. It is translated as CASTREGEAFF.

The CDR3 protein is CASNPGVPYNSPLHF. The CDR3 region has the DNA TGTGCCAGTAACCCGGGAGTCCCCTATAATTCACCCCTCCACTTT. V and J are TRBV19 and TRBJ1-6, with D uncertain. The CDR3 is made up of 15 amino acids. V gave up 7 bases and J gave up 2 bases, with 12 bases separating them. Germline V gene lookup returns CDR1 LNHDA and CDR2 SQIVND (reference sequence).

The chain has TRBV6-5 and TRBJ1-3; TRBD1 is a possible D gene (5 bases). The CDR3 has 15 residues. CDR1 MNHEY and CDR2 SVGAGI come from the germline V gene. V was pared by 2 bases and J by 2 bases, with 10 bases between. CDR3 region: CASSYGGRAGNTIYF. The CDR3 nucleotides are TGTGCCAGCAGTTACGGCGGCAGGGCTGGAAACACCATATATTTT.

The CDR3 protein is CASSLDEAYNEQFF. For the CDR3, the DNA is TGCGCCAGCAGCTTGGACGAGGCCTACAATGAGCAGTTCTTC. The chain employs TRBV5-1 and TRBJ2-1; no clear D gene. The CDR3 runs 14 residues. CDR1 SGHRS and CDR2 YFSETQ come from the germline V gene. The V and J ends lost 0 bases and 2 bases respectively, with 6 bases between them.

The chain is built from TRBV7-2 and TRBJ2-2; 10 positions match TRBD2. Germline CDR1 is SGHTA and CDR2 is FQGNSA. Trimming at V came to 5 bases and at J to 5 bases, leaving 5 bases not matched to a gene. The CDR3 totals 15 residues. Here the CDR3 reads CASSLNSGGTGELFF. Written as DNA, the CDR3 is TGTGCCAGCAGCCTAAATAGCGGGGGGACCGGGGAGCTGTTTTTT.

The CDR3 DNA follows: TGTGCCTGGAGTGGACAGCCGTACGAGCAGTACTTC. It translates to CAWSGQPYEQYF. This chain joins TRBV30 and TRBJ2-7; D is possibly TRBD1 (5 bases). CDR3 length equals 12 residues. With 1 base removed from V and 4 bases from J, the gap between germline ends came to 8 bases. Germline CDR1 GTSNPN, CDR2 SVGIG (reference sequence).

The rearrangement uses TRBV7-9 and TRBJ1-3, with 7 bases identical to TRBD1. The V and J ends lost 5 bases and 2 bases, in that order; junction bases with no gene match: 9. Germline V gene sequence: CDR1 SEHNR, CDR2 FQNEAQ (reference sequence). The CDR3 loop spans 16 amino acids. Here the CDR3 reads CASSRPDRFAGNTIYF. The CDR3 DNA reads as TGTGCCAGCAGCCGACCGGACAGGTTCGCTGGAAACACCATATATTTT.